The following is a T cell receptor beta chain sequence with its context. Constant-segment-primed 5'RACE gave TCR alpha and TCR beta cDNA libraries with sample barcodes and UMIs. MiXCR was run by TCRdb on the 5' RACE reads, yielding one entry per CDR3 protein. Found here are a few hundred thousand distinct CDR3 sequences, 20% to 25% of them singletons; the top ten hold roughly 8.7%. This sample was taken from a study of T-cell memory formation after mild COVID-19. This CDR3 is 14 amino acids long. Germline assignment: CDR1 SGHRS and CDR2 YFSETQ. Trimming took 3 bases from V and 0 from J, leaving 10 bases between them.

Sequenced: PBMCs or a T cell subset sorted from them (not recorded which). This TCR came from an adult woman who had mild COVID-19 (a few samples of this study predate the infection). Cell type and time point are not known. The V gene is TRBV5-1, the J gene TRBJ2-7; D ambiguous. The CDR3, as DNA: TGCGCCAGCAGCTCGTCGGAGAGCTCCTACGAGCAGTACTTC. Translating gives CASSSSESSYEQYF. Complete variable domain (other parts from reference TRBV5-1 and TRBJ2-7): KAGVTQTPRYLIKTRGQQVTLSCSPISGHRSVSWYQQTPGQGLQFLFEYFSETQRNKGNFPGRFSGRQFSNSRSEMNVSTLELGDSALYLCASSSSESSYEQYFGPGTRLTVT.